This is a list of T cell receptor beta chains from one sample in a study of cytomegalovirus exposure and HLA in healthy donors. The repertoire was sequenced with immunoSEQ multiplex PCR; TCRdb's copy has only in-frame clones and lacks some. The sample shows tens of thousands of clones, more than 70% of them seen only once. Material: PBMCs. Source of these receptors: a male donor in good health and CMV-seronegative. Each CDR3 is given with its conserved first and last residue. D genes are given only for firm matches. Clone size is given for some rows only: seen once, a few or many times, or a class if the clone is expanded.

.,TRBV4-3,TRBJ2-3,.,CASSQERRRGPDNTDTQYF
.,TRBV15,TRBJ2-2,TRBD1,CATSRVSTGSPFTGELFF
once,TRBV2,TRBJ2-3,.,CASSEVGGDRKYF
.,TRBV4-3,TRBJ2-7,.,CAGSQKSISYEQYF
.,TRBV6-6,TRBJ1-3,.,CASSPGHTTSGNTIYF
once,TRBV5-1,TRBJ1-2,TRBD1,CASSLGQGFAYGYTF
few,TRBV2,TRBJ2-3,TRBD2,CASSEPAGAPGDTQYF
.,TRBV7-2,TRBJ2-7,TRBD1,CASMPGTAISYEQCF
once,TRBV5-4,TRBJ2-3,TRBD1,CASSLDPQGADTQYF
.,TRBV6-5,TRBJ1-1,.,CASSSRGGSNTEAFF
.,TRBV30,TRBJ2-7,TRBD1,CAWSRQGDEQYF
.,TRBV29-1,TRBJ1-1,.,CSVAASEAFF
.,TRBV25-1,TRBJ2-7,TRBD1,CASSPGGTGALEQYF
.,TRBV29-1,TRBJ1-2,.,CSVEAGDFGYTF
.,TRBV6-5,TRBJ1-2,.,CASGPTGTSISYTF